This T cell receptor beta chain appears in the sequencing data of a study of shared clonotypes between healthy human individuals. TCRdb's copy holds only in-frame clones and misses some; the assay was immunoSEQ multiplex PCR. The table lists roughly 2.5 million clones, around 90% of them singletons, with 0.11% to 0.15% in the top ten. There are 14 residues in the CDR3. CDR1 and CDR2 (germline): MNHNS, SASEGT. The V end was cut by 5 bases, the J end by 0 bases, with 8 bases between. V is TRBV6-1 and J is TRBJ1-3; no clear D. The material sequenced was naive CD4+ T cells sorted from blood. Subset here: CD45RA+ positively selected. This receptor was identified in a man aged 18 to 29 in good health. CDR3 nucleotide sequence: TGTGCCAGCAGTAACTTTCACTCTGGAAACACCATATATTTT. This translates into CASSNFHSGNTIYF.